These T cell receptor beta chains were read from a single sample in a study of T cells in Graves' hyperthyroidism and ophthalmopathy. TCRdb re-derived calls from the multiplex PCR reads in MiXCR, one entry per CDR3 protein. The sample includes some 490,000 distinct CDR3 sequences, more than 15% of them seen just once. Sample: blood. These receptors came from a woman aged 25-40 years with Graves' ophthalmopathy. CDR3s include the opening cysteine and the closing phenylalanine or tryptophan. Fields, in order: CDR3 DNA, CDR3 protein, J gene, CDR3 length, D gene, V gene, clone size. The D gene is left open where the match is weak. The size entry is marked missing in some rows and otherwise reads once, few, many or a size class.

TGTGCCAGCAGTTCAGCCTCTGGAAACACCATATATTTT CASSSASGNTIYF TRBJ1-3 13 - TRBV12-3/TRBV12-4 many
TGTGCCAGCAGTTTCGGGGGGGCGCGATCCTACAATGAGCAGTTCTTC CASSFGGARSYNEQFF TRBJ2-1 16 TRBD2 TRBV6-5 -
TGCGCCAGCAGCCAAGTAACAGGGAGTGAAGCTTTCTTT CASSQVTGSEAFF TRBJ1-1 13 - TRBV4-3 -
TGTGCCACCAGCAGAGAAGCGTCCCGGGTGGTTAGGGCCTACGAGCAGTACTTC CATSREASRVVRAYEQYF TRBJ2-7 18 - TRBV15 many
TGTGCCAGCAGCTTAGCTGGGACTGTGTACAATGAGCAGTTCTTC CASSLAGTVYNEQFF TRBJ2-1 15 - TRBV7-2 many
TGCGCCAGCAGCTTGGATGGGTTAAGGTATCAGCCCCAGCATTTT CASSLDGLRYQPQHF TRBJ1-5 15 - TRBV5-1 -
TGTGCCAGCAGTTCCAGTGGGAAGTACCAAGAGACCCAGTACTTC CASSSSGKYQETQYF TRBJ2-5 15 - TRBV12-3/TRBV12-4 many
TGTGCCAGCAGTCCCGGGGACAGGGTAAGCACTGAAGCTTTCTTT CASSPGDRVSTEAFF TRBJ1-1 15 TRBD1 TRBV28 many
TGTGCCAGCAGTCCCTTGACAGGCTCCTACGAGCAGTACTTC CASSPLTGSYEQYF TRBJ2-7 14 - TRBV27 many
TGTGCCAGCAGCGTAGAGGTGGGAGGACCGCCTCAGGGGGGCAATGAGCAGTTCTTC CASSVEVGGPPQGGNEQFF TRBJ2-1 19 - TRBV9 -
TGCGCCAGCAGCCATCCCAAGACAGGGACCTATCGCACTAAGACCTACGAGCAGTACTTC CASSHPKTGTYRTKTYEQYF TRBJ2-7 20 TRBD1 TRBV4-1 -
TGTGCCAGGAGACGCCGCGAGCAGTACTTC CARRRREQYF TRBJ2-7 10 - TRBV12-3/TRBV12-4 -
TGTGCCAGCAGCGGGGGACAGAGAGGAGCTTTCTTT CASSGGQRGAFF TRBJ1-1 12 TRBD1 TRBV12-3/TRBV12-4 few
TGTGCCATCAGTGAGTCTATTGGGCAGCGGAATCAGCCCCAGCATTTT CAISESIGQRNQPQHF TRBJ1-5 16 - TRBV10-3 many
TGTGCCAGCAGCCAAGCACCTGAAGCTTTCTTT CASSQAPEAFF TRBJ1-1 11 - TRBV14 -
TGTGCCAGCAGTTCTTGGAAGGGGAAGGATCAGCCCCAGCATTTT CASSSWKGKDQPQHF TRBJ1-5 15 - TRBV27 many
TGTGCCAGCAGTGTCAGGAGCGGGGGAACAGATACGCAGTATTTT CASSVRSGGTDTQYF TRBJ2-3 15 TRBD2 TRBV2 many
TGTGCCAGCAGTGAATCGGGGAGGGGTAATCAGCCCCAGCATTTT CASSESGRGNQPQHF TRBJ1-5 15 - TRBV2 many
TGTGCCAGCAGTATAGGGCTTATCCAAACTCAGCCCCAGCATTTT CASSIGLIQTQPQHF TRBJ1-5 15 - TRBV2 many
TGTGCCAGCAGCTTAGCCGAGGGGTTCTACGAGCAGTACTTC CASSLAEGFYEQYF TRBJ2-7 14 - TRBV3-1 many
TGTGCCAGCAGCAAGTCAGGGAATTCACCCCTCCACTTT CASSKSGNSPLHF TRBJ1-6 13 - TRBV11-1 -
TGTGCCAGCAGCCCGGGACTAGCGGGAGGGCCGGAGAATGAGCAGTTCTTC CASSPGLAGGPENEQFF TRBJ2-1 17 TRBD2 TRBV7-2 many
TGTGCCACCAGTGATCCTCGACGGATCCAAATGGGGGCTACTAATGAGCAGTTCTTC CATSDPRRIQMGATNEQFF TRBJ2-1 19 - TRBV24-1 few
TGCGCCAGCAGCTTGGCATGGCCCCCCAACCCTTCCGAGACCCAGTACTTC CASSLAWPPNPSETQYF TRBJ2-5 17 - TRBV5-1 few
TGTGCCAGCAGCTTACCCACCACAGGGGCTAATGAGCAGTTCTTC CASSLPTTGANEQFF TRBJ2-1 15 TRBD1 TRBV7-2 few
TGTGCCAGCAGTAAGAGCGCTATGAACACTGAAGCTTTCTTT CASSKSAMNTEAFF TRBJ1-1 14 - TRBV28 many
TGTGCCAGCAGTTTTCTTTTTGGACAGAGTAATGAAAAACTGTTTTTT CASSFLFGQSNEKLFF TRBJ1-4 16 - TRBV12-3/TRBV12-4 -
TGCAGTGCTAACAGTGACAGGGTATTGGATACGCAGTATTTT CSANSDRVLDTQYF TRBJ2-3 14 TRBD1 TRBV20-1 many
TGTGCCATCACACCAGGGGTGAGGGACACCGGGGAGCTGTTTTTT CAITPGVRDTGELFF TRBJ2-2 15 - TRBV10-3 -
TGCAATGCCAAAGCGCCGGGACCGTACAATGGGCAGTTCTTC CNAKAPGPYNGQFF TRBJ2-1 14 - TRBV20-1 -
TGTGCCAGCAGTTTAGGGACAGCTGGGGCCAACGTCCTGACTTTC CASSLGTAGANVLTF TRBJ2-6 15 - TRBV12-3/TRBV12-4 many